This is a list of T cell receptor beta chains from one sample in a study of blood T cells in healthy people across ages. Using its own MiXCR run on the 5' RACE reads, TCRdb lists one record per CDR3 protein. The sample lists around 690,000 distinct CDR3 sequences, roughly three fifths seen once, with 30% to 40% in the top ten. Sequenced input: blood. The receptors stem from a man between 60 and 75 years old in good health. Each CDR3 is given with its conserved first and last residue. D genes are given only for firm matches. The listing skips clone size in some rows; elsewhere it reads once, few, many or a size class.

TRBJ2-7 TRBV3-1 few TRBD1 CASSQGDRVGEQYF TGTGCCAGCAGCCAAGGGGACAGGGTAGGCGAGCAGTACTTC
TRBJ2-6 TRBV27 few . CASRFRGDGANVLTF TGTGCCAGCAGATTCAGGGGAGATGGGGCCAACGTCCTGACTTTC
TRBJ1-2 TRBV10-3 few TRBD1 CAINLEGQGAFGYTF TGTGCCATCAACTTAGAGGGACAGGGGGCATTTGGCTACACCTTC
TRBJ2-7 TRBV6-5 few . CASRPTNSYEQYF TGTGCCAGCAGACCCACCAACTCCTACGAGCAGTACTTC
TRBJ1-1 TRBV5-1 few . CASSLAATAVTAEAFF TGCGCCAGCAGCTTGGCCGCGACAGCAGTGACAGCTGAAGCTTTCTTT
TRBJ2-5 TRBV10-2 . TRBD2 CASSVGLAGSGETQYF TGCGCCAGCAGTGTTGGGCTAGCGGGGTCGGGAGAGACCCAGTACTTC
TRBJ2-3 TRBV6-5 once . CASSTISDTQYF TGTGCCAGCAGCACAATCTCAGATACGCAGTATTTT
TRBJ1-2 TRBV9 . . CASSVAGGGYGYTF TGTGCCAGCAGCGTAGCCGGAGGGGGTTATGGCTACACCTTC
TRBJ2-1 TRBV29-1 few . CSVGLFLSYNEQFF TGCAGCGTTGGCCTCTTCCTCTCCTACAATGAGCAGTTCTTC
TRBJ2-3 TRBV4-2 . . CASSQGTLSLIWTQYF TGTGCCAGCAGCCAAGGGACGCTATCCCTTATCTGGACGCAGTATTTT
TRBJ2-5 TRBV11-2 . . CASSLSGTEQETQYF TGTGCCAGCAGCTTAAGCGGGACAGAGCAAGAGACCCAGTACTTC
TRBJ2-6 TRBV11-2 few . CASSSFPSGGANVLTF TGTGCCAGCAGCTCCTTCCCCTCTGGTGGGGCCAACGTCCTGACTTTC
TRBJ2-1 TRBV12-3/TRBV12-4 . . CASSVGGIRNEQFF TGTGCCAGCAGTGTAGGGGGGATTCGGAATGAGCAGTTCTTC
TRBJ1-2 TRBV10-3 . TRBD1 CAITTDRASGYTF TGTGCCATCACCACAGACAGGGCCTCTGGCTACACCTTC
TRBJ2-7 TRBV18 . TRBD1 CASSHGQVSYEQYF TGTGCCAGCTCACACGGACAGGTTTCCTACGAGCAGTACTTC
TRBJ2-5 TRBV20-1 few TRBD2 CSAPGTSGQETQYF TGCAGTGCCCCCGGGACTAGCGGCCAAGAGACCCAGTACTTC
TRBJ2-5 TRBV12-3/TRBV12-4 few . CASSHAEAGAQYF TGTGCCAGCAGCCACGCCGAAGCCGGGGCCCAGTACTTC
TRBJ1-1 TRBV27 . TRBD1 CASSSDRGLDTEAFF TGTGCCAGCAGTTCGGACAGGGGGCTGGACACTGAAGCTTTCTTT
TRBJ1-1 TRBV18 few . CASSPQRLNTEAFF TGTGCCAGCTCACCACAGAGATTGAACACTGAAGCTTTCTTT
TRBJ1-2 TRBV3-1 few . CASSQSLAGHYTF TGTGCCAGCAGCCAGTCGTTGGCAGGCCACTACACCTTC
TRBJ2-7 TRBV11-2 . . CASSLRSAANEQYF TGTGCCAGCAGCTTACGTAGCGCCGCCAATGAGCAGTACTTC
TRBJ1-2 TRBV5-6 . . CASSLAGWGANYGYTF TGTGCCAGCAGCTTGGCAGGTTGGGGGGCTAACTATGGCTACACCTTC
TRBJ2-1 TRBV6-5 . . CASAHRVADEQFF TGTGCCAGCGCCCACCGGGTGGCGGATGAGCAGTTCTTC
TRBJ2-7 TRBV21-1 few . CARVPYEQYF TGTGCCAGAGTCCCCTACGAGCAGTACTTC
TRBJ1-2 TRBV7-9 . TRBD1 CASSLPGQGNYGYTF TGTGCCAGCAGCTTGCCGGGACAGGGCAACTATGGCTACACCTTC
TRBJ2-6 TRBV29-1 few TRBD1 CSVEDPTGPGANVLTF TGCAGCGTTGAAGATCCGACAGGGCCTGGGGCCAACGTCCTGACTTTC
TRBJ2-7 TRBV6-1 . TRBD2 CASRSSGTYEQYF TGTGCCAGCAGGTCAAGCGGGACCTACGAGCAGTACTTC
TRBJ2-3 TRBV20-1 once TRBD2 CSAEPGLAGYTDTQYF TGCAGTGCAGAACCGGGACTAGCGGGATACACAGATACGCAGTATTTT
TRBJ2-7 TRBV4-1 . . CASSQGTQNAYEQYF TGCGCCAGCAGCCAAGGCACGCAAAACGCCTACGAGCAGTACTTC
TRBJ1-2 TRBV7-2 many . CASSRDGNYGYTF TGTGCCAGCAGCCGGGACGGGAACTATGGCTACACCTTC
TRBJ2-7 TRBV5-4 . TRBD2 CASSLRGELHEQYF TGTGCCAGCAGCTTGCGGGGGGAACTCCACGAGCAGTACTTC
TRBJ2-1 TRBV12-3/TRBV12-4 . . CASSQGTPNEQFF TGTGCCAGCAGCCAAGGGACTCCGAATGAGCAGTTCTTC
TRBJ2-7 TRBV4-1 few . CASSQVSGSTYEQYF TGCGCCAGCAGCCAAGTTTCAGGTTCCACCTACGAGCAGTACTTC
TRBJ2-7 TRBV10-3 . TRBD1 CAISPGTGGHEQYF TGTGCCATCAGCCCCGGGACAGGGGGCCACGAGCAGTACTTC
TRBJ1-6 TRBV20-1 . . CSARDLQVVNSPLHF TGCAGTGCTAGAGATTTACAGGTGGTTAATTCACCCCTCCACTTT
TRBJ1-2 TRBV7-9 . . CASSPQGGGNYGYTF TGTGCCAGCAGCCCGCAGGGTGGAGGAAACTATGGCTACACCTTC
TRBJ2-7 TRBV5-1 . . CASSSDAREQSF TGCGCCAGCAGCTCAGACGCTCGGGAGCAGTCCTTC
TRBJ1-4 TRBV4-2 . . CASSQDPPGEETNEKLFF TGTGCCAGCAGCCAAGATCCCCCAGGGGAAGAAACTAATGAAAAACTGTTTTTT
TRBJ2-7 TRBV10-3 few . CAISESRDEQYF TGTGCCATCAGTGAGTCGAGAGACGAGCAGTACTTC
TRBJ2-1 TRBV29-1 few TRBD1 CSVEGQGDNEQFF TGCAGCGTTGAGGGACAGGGGGACAATGAGCAGTTCTTC
TRBJ2-2 TRBV28 once TRBD1 CASSTRQGSTNTGELFF TGTGCCAGCAGTACTCGACAGGGATCAACGAACACCGGGGAGCTGTTTTTT
TRBJ2-5 TRBV29-1 . TRBD2 CSVATSGGLNEQYF TGCAGCGTCGCAACTAGCGGGGGTCTCAATGAGCAGTACTTC
TRBJ2-3 TRBV4-1 few . CASSQTGANGVTQYF TGCGCCAGCAGCCAGACGGGTGCGAACGGAGTTACGCAGTATTTT
TRBJ1-1 TRBV5-1 once . CASRRQEGAEAFF TGCGCCAGCAGGAGACAGGAGGGGGCTGAAGCTTTCTTT
TRBJ1-2 TRBV2 . TRBD1 CASSVLRGTVNYGYTF TGTGCCAGCAGTGTCCTAAGGGGGACAGTCAACTATGGCTACACCTTC
TRBJ2-5 TRBV20-1 few TRBD1 CSARDLFTGVLAETQYF TGCAGTGCTAGAGATCTCTTCACAGGGGTTCTTGCAGAGACCCAGTACTTC
TRBJ2-5 TRBV27 . TRBD1 CASSGQGAGETQYF TGTGCCAGCAGTGGACAGGGGGCTGGGGAGACCCAGTACTTC
TRBJ2-5 TRBV5-1 few . CASSPLSGETQYF TGCGCCAGCAGCCCCTTATCCGGAGAGACCCAGTACTTC
TRBJ1-5 TRBV21-1 . . CASSKGRQGAINQPQHF TGTGCCAGCAGCAAGGGGCGGCAGGGGGCGATCAATCAGCCCCAGCATTTT
TRBJ2-1 TRBV5-1 . . CASSFRTVRGEYNEQFF TGCGCCAGCAGCTTCCGGACTGTGAGGGGGGAGTACAATGAGCAGTTCTTC
TRBJ1-2 TRBV3-1 once . CASRGDGRVGYTF TGTGCCAGCAGAGGGGACGGGAGGGTCGGCTACACCTTC
TRBJ1-2 TRBV4-2 . . CASSQARDPNYGYTF TGTGCCAGCAGCCAAGCCAGGGACCCTAACTATGGCTACACCTTC
TRBJ2-6 TRBV7-2 once . CASSLYPQGSGANVLTF TGTGCCAGCAGCCTTTACCCACAGGGCTCTGGGGCCAACGTCCTGACTTTC
TRBJ2-7 TRBV21-1 few . CASTPYGAGKNYEQYF TGTGCCAGCACCCCTTATGGGGCGGGGAAGAACTACGAGCAGTACTTC
TRBJ2-7 TRBV20-1 . TRBD2 CSARDLSGRISHYEQYF TGCAGTGCTAGAGATCTGAGCGGGAGGATAAGCCACTACGAGCAGTACTTC
TRBJ2-3 TRBV7-9 . TRBD2 CASSLAGGHDTQYF TGTGCCAGCAGCCTAGCGGGGGGGCACGATACGCAGTATTTT
TRBJ2-3 TRBV6-1 . . CASSDYGGSTDTQYF TGTGCCAGCAGTGATTATGGGGGTAGCACAGATACGCAGTATTTT
TRBJ1-2 TRBV5-1 few TRBD1 CASSSQGADSPYGYTF TGCGCCAGCAGCTCTCAGGGGGCAGATAGCCCCTATGGCTACACCTTC
TRBJ2-1 TRBV20-1 . TRBD2 CSASRTSGVYEQFF TGCAGTGCTAGCCGGACTAGCGGGGTATATGAGCAGTTCTTC
TRBJ2-1 TRBV5-6 . TRBD1 CASSLSMGQGGNEQFF TGTGCCAGCAGCCTCTCAATGGGACAGGGTGGCAATGAGCAGTTCTTC